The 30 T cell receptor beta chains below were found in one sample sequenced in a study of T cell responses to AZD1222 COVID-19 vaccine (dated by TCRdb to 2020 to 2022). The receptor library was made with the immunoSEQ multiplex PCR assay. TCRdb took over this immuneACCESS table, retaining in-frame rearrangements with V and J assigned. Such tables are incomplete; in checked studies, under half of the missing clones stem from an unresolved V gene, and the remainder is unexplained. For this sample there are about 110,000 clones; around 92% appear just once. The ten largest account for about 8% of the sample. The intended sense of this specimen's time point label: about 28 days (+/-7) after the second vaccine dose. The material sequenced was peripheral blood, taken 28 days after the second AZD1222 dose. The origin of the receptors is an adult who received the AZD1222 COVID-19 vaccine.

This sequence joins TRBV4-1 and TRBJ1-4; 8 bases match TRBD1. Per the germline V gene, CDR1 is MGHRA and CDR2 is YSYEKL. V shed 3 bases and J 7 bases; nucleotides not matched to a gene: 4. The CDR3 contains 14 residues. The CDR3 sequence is CASSQSGGREKLFF. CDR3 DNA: TGCGCCAGCAGCCAGTCAGGGGGCCGTGAAAAACTGTTTTTT.

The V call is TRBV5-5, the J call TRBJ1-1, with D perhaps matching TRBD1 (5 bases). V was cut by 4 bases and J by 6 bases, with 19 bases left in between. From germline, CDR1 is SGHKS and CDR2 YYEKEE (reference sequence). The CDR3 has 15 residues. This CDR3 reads CASSVGWGGHAEAFF. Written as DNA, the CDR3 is TGTGCCAGCAGCGTCGGGTGGGGCGGGCACGCTGAAGCTTTCTTT. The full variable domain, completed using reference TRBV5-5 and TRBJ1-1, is DAGVTQSPTHLIKTRGQQVTLRCSPISGHKSVSWYQQVLGQGPQFIFQYYEKEERGRGNFPDRFSARQFPNYSSELNVNALLLGDSALYLCASSVGWGGHAEAFFGQGTRLTVV.

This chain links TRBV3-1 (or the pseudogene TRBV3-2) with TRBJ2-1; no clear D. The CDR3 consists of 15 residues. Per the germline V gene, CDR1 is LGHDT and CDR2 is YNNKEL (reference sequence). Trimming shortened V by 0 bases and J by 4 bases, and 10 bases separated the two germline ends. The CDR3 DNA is TGTGCCAGCAGCCAAGATCTTGGCAGGTACAATGAGCAGTTCTTC. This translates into CASSQDLGRYNEQFF.

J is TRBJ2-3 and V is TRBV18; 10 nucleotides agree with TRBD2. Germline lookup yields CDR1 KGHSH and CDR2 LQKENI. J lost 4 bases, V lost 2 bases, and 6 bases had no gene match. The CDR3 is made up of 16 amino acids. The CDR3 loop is CASSPGLAGGADTQYF. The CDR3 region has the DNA TGTGCCAGCTCACCAGGGTTAGCGGGAGGAGCAGATACGCAGTATTTT.

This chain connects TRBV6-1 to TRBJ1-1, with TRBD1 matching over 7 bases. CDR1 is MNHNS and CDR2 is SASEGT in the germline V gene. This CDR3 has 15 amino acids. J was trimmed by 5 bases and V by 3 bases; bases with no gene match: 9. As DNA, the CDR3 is TGTGCCAGCAGTGATAGACAGGGAGGGACAACTGAAGCTTTCTTT. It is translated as CASSDRQGGTTEAFF.

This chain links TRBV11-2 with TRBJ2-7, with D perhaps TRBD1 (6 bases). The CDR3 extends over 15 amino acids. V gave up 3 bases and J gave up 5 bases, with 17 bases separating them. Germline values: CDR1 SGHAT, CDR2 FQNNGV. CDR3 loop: CASSLMPNRVHEQYF. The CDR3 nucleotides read TGTGCCAGCAGCTTGATGCCGAACAGGGTTCACGAGCAGTACTTC.

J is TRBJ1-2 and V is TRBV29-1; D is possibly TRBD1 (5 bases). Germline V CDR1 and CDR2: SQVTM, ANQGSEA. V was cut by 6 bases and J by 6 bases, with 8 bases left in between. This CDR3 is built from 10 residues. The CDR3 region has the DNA TGCAGCGTGGACAAGGATGGCTACACCTTC. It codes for CSVDKDGYTF.

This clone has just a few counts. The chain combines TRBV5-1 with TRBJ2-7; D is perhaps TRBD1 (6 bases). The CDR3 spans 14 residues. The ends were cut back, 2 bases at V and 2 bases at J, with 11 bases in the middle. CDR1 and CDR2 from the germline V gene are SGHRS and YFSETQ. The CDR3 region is CASSFQTGTYEQYF. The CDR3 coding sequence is TGCGCCAGCAGCTTCCAGACAGGTACCTACGAGCAGTACTTC. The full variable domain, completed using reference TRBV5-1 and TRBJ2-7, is KAGVTQTPRYLIKTRGQQVTLSCSPISGHRSVSWYQQTPGQGLQFLFEYFSETQRNKGNFPGRFSGRQFSNSRSEMNVSTLELGDSALYLCASSFQTGTYEQYFGPGTRLTVT.

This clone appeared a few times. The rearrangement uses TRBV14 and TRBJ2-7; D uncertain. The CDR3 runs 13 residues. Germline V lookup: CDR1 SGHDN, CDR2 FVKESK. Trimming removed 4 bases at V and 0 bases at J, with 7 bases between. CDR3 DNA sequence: TGTGCCAGCAGCCGATCCCCCTCCTACGAGCAGTACTTC. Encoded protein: CASSRSPSYEQYF.

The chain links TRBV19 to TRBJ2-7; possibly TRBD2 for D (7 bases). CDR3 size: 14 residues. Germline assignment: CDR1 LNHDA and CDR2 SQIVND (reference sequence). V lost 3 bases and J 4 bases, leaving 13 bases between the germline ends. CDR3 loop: CASSIGGARYEQYF. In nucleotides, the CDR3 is TGTGCCAGTAGTATTGGGGGGGCGCGGTACGAGCAGTACTTC.

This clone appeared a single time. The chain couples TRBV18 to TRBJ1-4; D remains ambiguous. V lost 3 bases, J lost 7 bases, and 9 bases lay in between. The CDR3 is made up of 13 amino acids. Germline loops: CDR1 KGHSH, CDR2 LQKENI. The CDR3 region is CASSPSRSEKLFF. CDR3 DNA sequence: TGTGCCAGCTCACCTAGTAGGAGTGAAAAACTGTTTTTT.

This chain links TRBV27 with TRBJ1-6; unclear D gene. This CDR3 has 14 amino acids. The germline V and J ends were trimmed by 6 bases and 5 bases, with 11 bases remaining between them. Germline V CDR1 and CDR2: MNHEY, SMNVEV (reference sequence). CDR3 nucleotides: TGTGCCAGCAGCCAGGAGCTTAATAATTCACCCCTCCACTTT. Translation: CASSQELNNSPLHF.

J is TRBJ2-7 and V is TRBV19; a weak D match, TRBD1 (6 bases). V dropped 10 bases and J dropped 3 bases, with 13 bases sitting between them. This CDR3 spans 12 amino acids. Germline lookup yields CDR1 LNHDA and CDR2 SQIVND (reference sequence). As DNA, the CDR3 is TGTGCCACCTCGGACAGTTACTACGAGCAGTACTTC. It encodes CATSDSYYEQYF. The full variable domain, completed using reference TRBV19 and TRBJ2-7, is DGGITQSPKYLFRKEGQNVTLSCEQNLNHDAMYWYRQDPGQGLRLIYYSQIVNDFQKGDIAEGYSVSREKKESFPLTVTSAQKNPTAFYLCATSDSYYEQYFGPGTRLTVT.

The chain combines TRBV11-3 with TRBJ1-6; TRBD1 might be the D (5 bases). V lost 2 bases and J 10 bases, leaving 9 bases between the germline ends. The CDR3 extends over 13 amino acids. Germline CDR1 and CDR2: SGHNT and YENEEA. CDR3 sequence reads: CASSLWGDSPLHF. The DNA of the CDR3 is TGTGCCAGCAGCTTATGGGGGGACTCACCCCTCCACTTT.

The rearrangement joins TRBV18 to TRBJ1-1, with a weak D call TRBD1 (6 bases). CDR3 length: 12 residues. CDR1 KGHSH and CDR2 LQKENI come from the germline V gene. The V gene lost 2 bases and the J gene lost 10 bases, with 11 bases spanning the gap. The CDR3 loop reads CASSPEDSGAFF. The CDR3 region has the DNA TGTGCCAGCTCACCAGAGGACAGTGGAGCTTTCTTT. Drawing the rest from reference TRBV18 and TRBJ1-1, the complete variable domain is NAGVMQNPRHLVRRRGQEARLRCSPMKGHSHVYWYRQLPEEGLKFMVYLQKENIIDESGMPKERFSAEFPKEGPSILRIQQVVRGDSAAYFCASSPEDSGAFFGQGTRLTVV.

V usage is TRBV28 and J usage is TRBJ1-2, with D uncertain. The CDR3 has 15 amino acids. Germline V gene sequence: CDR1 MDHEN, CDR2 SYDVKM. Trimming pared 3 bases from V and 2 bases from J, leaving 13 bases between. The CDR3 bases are TGTGCCAGCAGTTTTCATACTACTACAAACTATGGCTACACCTTC. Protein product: CASSFHTTTNYGYTF.

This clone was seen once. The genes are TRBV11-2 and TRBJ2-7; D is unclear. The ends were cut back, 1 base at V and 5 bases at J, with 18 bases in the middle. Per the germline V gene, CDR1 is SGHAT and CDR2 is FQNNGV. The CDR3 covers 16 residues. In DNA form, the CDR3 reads TGTGCCAGCAGCTTAGTGGGCCTAAATTACCGCGACGAGCAGTACTTC. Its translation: CASSLVGLNYRDEQYF.

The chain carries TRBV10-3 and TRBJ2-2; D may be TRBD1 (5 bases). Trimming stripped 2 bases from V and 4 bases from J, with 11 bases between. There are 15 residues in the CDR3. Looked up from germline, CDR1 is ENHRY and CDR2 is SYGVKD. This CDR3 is CAISEGRGSTGELFF. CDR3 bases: TGTGCCATCAGTGAGGGTAGGGGTAGCACCGGGGAGCTGTTTTTT.

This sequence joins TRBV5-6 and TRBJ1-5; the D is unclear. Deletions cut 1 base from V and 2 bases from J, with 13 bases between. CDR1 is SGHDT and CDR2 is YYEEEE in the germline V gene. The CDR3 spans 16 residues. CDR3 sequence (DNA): TGTGCCAGCAGCTTGTCAGGTCATGGGGGCAATCAGCCCCAGCATTTT. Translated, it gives CASSLSGHGGNQPQHF.

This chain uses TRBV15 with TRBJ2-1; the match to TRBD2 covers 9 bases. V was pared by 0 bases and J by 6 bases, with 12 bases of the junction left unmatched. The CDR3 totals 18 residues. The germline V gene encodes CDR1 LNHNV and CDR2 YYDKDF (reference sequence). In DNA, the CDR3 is TGTGCCACCAGCAGAGATCCGGCGGGAGGGTCTTTCCTCAATGAGCAGTTCTTC. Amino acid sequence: CATSRDPAGGSFLNEQFF.

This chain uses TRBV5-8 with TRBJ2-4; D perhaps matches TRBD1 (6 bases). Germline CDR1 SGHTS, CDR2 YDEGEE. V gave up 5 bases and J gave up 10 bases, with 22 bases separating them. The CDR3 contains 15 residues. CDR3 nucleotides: TGTGCCAGCAGAGCCAGGGGAACCCAAAGTCGGATTCAGTACTTC. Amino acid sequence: CASRARGTQSRIQYF.

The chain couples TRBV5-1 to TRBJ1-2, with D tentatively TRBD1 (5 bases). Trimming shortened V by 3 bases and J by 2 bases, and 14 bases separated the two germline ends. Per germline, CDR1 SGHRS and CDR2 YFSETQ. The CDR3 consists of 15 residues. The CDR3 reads CASSSQGMPNYGYTF. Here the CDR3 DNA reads TGCGCCAGCAGCTCTCAGGGAATGCCCAACTATGGCTACACCTTC.

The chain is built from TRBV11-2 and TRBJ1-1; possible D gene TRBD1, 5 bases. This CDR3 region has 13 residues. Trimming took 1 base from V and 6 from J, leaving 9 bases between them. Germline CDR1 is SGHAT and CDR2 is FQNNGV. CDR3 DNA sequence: TGTGCCAGCAGCTTAGCCCCGGGGGCTGAAGCTTTCTTT. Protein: CASSLAPGAEAFF.

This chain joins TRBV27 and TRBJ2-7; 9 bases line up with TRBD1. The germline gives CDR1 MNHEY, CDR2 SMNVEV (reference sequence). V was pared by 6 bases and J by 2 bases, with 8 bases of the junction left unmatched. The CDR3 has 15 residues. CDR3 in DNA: TGTGCCAGCAGCCCAAGGGACAGGGCAGCCTACGAGCAGTACTTC. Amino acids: CASSPRDRAAYEQYF.

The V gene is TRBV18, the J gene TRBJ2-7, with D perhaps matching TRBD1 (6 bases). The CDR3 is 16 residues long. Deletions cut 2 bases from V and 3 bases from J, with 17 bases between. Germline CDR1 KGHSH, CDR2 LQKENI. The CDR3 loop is CASSPRGQVLIYEQYF. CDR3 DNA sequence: TGTGCCAGCTCACCAAGGGGACAAGTCCTTATCTACGAGCAGTACTTC.

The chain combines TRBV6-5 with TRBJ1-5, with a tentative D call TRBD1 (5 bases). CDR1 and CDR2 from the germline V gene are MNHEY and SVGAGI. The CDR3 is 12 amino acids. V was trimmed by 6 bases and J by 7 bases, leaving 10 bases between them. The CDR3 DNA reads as TGTGCCAGCAGGGGGCAGGGACAGCCCCAGCATTTT. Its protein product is CASRGQGQPQHF.

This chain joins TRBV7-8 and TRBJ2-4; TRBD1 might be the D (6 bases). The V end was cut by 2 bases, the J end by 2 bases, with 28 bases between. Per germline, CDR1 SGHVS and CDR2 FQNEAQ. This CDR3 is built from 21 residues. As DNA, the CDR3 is TGTGCCAGCAGCTTATTGTCAGTGGACAGAGTGTTAGGTCAAACCAAAAACATTCAGTACTTC. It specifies CASSLLSVDRVLGQTKNIQYF.

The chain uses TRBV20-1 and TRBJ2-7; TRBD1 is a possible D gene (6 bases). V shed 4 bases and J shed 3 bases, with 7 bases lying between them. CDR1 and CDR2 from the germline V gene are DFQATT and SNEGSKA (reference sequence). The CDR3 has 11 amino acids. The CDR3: CSAKTGYEQYF. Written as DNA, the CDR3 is TGCAGTGCTAAGACAGGCTACGAGCAGTACTTC.

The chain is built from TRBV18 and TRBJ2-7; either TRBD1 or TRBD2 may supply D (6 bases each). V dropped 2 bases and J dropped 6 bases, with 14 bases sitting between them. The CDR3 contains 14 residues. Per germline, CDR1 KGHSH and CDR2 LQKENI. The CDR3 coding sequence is TGTGCCAGCTCACCATATTCCAGGGGAGGCGAGCAGTACTTC. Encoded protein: CASSPYSRGGEQYF.

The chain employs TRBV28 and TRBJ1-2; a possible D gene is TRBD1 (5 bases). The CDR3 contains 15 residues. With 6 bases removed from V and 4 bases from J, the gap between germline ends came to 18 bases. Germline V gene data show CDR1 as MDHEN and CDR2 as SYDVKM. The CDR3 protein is CASSSAEGSAYGYTF. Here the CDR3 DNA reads TGTGCCAGCAGCTCCGCTGAGGGGTCGGCCTATGGCTACACCTTC.